This TCR beta chain comes out of a study of blood T cell repertoires in COVID-19. The wider study: Researchers got acute and convalescent COVID-19 samples from the United States, Italy and Spain. Nucleic acid was either cDNA or gDNA, and it came from T cells, B-cell-depleted T cells, or PBMCs.

How the authors handled the data: Amplified reference gene primers provided the basis for estimating nucleated cell counts. This table comes from immunoSEQ multiplex PCR, and its TCRdb copy is limited to in-frame clones, with some not included. The V and J calls and clone size are taken from that table; D and trimming were inferred from the DNA. Among about 210,000 clones listed, 70% to 85% were seen once. There are 15 residues in the CDR3. Germline CDR1 and CDR2: MNHEY and SVGAGI. V dropped 0 bases and J dropped 8 bases, with 16 bases sitting between them. Sequences were obtained from peripheral blood. This sequence originates from a man between 35 and 55 years old who had recovered from COVID-19. The rearrangement joins TRBV6-5 to TRBJ1-2; D is ambiguous. CDR3 sequence: CASSYSRQVFQGYTF. The DNA of the CDR3 is TGTGCCAGCAGTTACTCTCGACAAGTTTTTCAGGGCTACACCTTC.